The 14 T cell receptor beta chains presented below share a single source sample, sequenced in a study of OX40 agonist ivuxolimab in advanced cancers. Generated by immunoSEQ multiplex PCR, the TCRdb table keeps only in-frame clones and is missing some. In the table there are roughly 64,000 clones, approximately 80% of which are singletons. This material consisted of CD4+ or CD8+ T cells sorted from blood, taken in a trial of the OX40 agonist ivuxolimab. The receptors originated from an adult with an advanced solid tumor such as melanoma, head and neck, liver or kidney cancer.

CDR3 bases: TGTGCCAGCAGCTTAAACCCTGTCTCTGGAAACACCATATATTTT. Translating it yields CASSLNPVSGNTIYF. The chain employs TRBV7-2 and TRBJ1-3; D uncertain. Trimming stripped 2 bases from V and 0 bases from J, with 8 bases between. The germline V gene has CDR1 SGHTA and CDR2 FQGNSA. The CDR3 has 15 amino acids.

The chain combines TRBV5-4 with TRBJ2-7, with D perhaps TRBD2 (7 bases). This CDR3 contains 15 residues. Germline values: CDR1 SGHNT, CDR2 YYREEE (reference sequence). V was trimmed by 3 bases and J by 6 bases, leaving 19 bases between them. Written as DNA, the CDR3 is TGTGCCAGCAGCTGGGGGGGCGGGATGACATTCGAGCAGTACTTC. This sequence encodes CASSWGGGMTFEQYF.

CDR3 sequence: CASSSDRSNEQFF. CDR3 sequence (DNA): TGTGCCAGCAGCTCGGACCGCAGTAACGAGCAGTTCTTC. This rearrangement joins TRBV7-9 to TRBJ2-1, with D unclear. Germline V gives CDR1 SEHNR, CDR2 FQNEAQ (reference sequence). The CDR3 runs 13 residues. The V end lost 4 bases, the J end lost 10 bases, and 14 bases lay between the germline ends.

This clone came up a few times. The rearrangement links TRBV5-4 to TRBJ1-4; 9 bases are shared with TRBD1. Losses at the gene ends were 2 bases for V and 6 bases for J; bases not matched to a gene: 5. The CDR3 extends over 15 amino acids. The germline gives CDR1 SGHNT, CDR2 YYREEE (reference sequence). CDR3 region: CASSFPGQGHEKLFF. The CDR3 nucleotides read TGTGCCAGCAGCTTTCCGGGACAGGGACATGAAAAACTGTTTTTT.

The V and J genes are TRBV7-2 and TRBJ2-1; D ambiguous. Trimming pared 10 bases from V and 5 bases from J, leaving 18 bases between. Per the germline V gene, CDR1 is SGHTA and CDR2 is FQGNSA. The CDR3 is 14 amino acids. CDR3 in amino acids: CAILNLRTHNEQFF. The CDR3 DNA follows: TGTGCCATCTTGAACCTGCGCACCCACAATGAGCAGTTCTTC.

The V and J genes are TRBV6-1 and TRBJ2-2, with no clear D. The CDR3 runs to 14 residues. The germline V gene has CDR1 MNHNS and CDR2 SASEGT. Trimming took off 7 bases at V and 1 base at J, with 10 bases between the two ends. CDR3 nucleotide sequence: TGTGCCAGCAACCAGAAGGGGAACACCGGGGAGCTGTTTTTT. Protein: CASNQKGNTGELFF.

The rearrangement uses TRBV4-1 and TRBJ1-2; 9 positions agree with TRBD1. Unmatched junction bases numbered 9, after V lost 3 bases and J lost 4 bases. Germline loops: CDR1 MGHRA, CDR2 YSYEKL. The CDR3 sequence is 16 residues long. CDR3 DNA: TGCGCCAGCAGCCATCCCTACAGGGGGCTTACCTATGGCTACACCTTC. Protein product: CASSHPYRGLTYGYTF.

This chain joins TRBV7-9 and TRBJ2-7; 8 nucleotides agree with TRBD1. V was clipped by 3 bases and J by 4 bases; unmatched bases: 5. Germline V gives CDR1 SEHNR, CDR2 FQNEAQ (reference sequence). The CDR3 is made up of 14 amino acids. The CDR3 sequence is CASSFSGGGYEQYF. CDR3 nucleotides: TGTGCCAGCAGCTTCTCAGGGGGCGGGTACGAGCAGTACTTC.

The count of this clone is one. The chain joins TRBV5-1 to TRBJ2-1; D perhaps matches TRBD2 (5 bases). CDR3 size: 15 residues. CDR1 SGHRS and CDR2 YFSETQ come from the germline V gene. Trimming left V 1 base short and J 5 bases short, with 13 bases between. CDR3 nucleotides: TGCGCCAGCAGCTTGATCGGGGAAGGGAACAATGAGCAGTTCTTC. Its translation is CASSLIGEGNNEQFF.

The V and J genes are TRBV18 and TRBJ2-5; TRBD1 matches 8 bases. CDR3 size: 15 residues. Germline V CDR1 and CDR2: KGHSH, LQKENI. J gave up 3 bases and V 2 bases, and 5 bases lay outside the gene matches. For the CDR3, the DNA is TGTGCCAGCTCACCATACAAACAGGGGGAAGAGACCCAGTACTTC. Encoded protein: CASSPYKQGEETQYF.

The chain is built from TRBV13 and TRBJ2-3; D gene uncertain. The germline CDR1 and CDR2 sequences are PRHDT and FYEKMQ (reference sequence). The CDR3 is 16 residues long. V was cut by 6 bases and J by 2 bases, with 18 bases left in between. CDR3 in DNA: TGTGCCAGCAGTCGGAACCGACTGCTCCACACAGATACGCAGTATTTT. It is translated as CASSRNRLLHTDTQYF.

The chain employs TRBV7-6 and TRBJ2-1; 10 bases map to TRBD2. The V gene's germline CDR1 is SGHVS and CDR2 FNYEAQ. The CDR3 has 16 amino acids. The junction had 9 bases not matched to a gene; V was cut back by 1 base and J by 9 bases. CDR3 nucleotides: TGTGCCAGCAGCTTAGGGACTAGCGGCAACGGGGGTGAGCAGTTCTTC. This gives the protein CASSLGTSGNGGEQFF.

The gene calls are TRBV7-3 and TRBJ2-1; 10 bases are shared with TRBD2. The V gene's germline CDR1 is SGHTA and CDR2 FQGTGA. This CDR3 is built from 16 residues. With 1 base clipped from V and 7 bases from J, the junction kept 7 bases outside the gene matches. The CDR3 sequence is CASSLRAGGIDNEQFF. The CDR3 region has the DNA TGTGCCAGCAGCTTAAGAGCGGGAGGGATCGATAATGAGCAGTTCTTC.

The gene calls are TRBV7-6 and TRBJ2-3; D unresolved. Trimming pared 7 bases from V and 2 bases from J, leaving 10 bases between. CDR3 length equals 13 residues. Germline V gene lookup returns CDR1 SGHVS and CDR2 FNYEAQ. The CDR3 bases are TGTGCCAGCATCCTTAGGTACACAGATACGCAGTATTTT. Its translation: CASILRYTDTQYF. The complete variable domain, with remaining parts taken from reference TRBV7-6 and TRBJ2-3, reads GAGVSQSPRYKVTKRGQDVALRCDPISGHVSLYWYRQALGQGPEFLTYFNYEAQQDKSGLPNDRFSAERPEGSISTLTIQRTEQRDSAMYRCASILRYTDTQYFGPGTRLTVL.